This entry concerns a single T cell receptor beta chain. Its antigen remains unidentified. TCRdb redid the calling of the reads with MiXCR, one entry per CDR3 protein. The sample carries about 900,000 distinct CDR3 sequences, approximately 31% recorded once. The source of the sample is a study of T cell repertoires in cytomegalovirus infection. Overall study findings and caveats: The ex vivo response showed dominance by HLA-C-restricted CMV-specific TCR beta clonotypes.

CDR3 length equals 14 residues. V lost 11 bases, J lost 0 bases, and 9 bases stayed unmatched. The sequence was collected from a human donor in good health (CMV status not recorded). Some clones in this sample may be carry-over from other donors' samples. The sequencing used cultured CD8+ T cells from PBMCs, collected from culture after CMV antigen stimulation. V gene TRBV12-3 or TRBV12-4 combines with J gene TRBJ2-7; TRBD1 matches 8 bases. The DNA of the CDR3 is TGTGCCCCTGGCAACAGGGGGATCTCCTACGAGCAGTACGTC. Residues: CAPGNRGISYEQYV.